This T cell receptor (beta chain) appears in the sequencing data of a study of T cells after somatic rescue of genetic block. Deletions cut 5 bases from V and 0 bases from J, with 19 bases between. The length of the CDR3 is 18 residues. Germline loops: CDR1 MGHDK, CDR2 SYGVNS. The protocol was immunoSEQ multiplex PCR, while the TCRdb copy is restricted to in-frame clones and leaves out a portion. The repertoire holds some 67,000 clones, 92% seen once, with around 3% in the top ten. Sequencing was carried out using peripheral blood mononuclear cells (PBMCs). The chain links TRBV25-1 to TRBJ1-4, with D possibly TRBD1 on 5 matching bases. The receptor's source is a man between 35 and 55 years old. The CDR3 nucleotides read TGTGCCAGCAGTCCCGGGGGGTACAGTTCGACAACTAATGAAAAACTGTTTTTT. It codes for CASSPGGYSSTTNEKLFF. The full variable domain, completed using reference TRBV25-1 and TRBJ1-4, is EADIYQTPRYLVIGTGKKITLECSQTMGHDKMYWYQQDPGMELHLIHYSYGVNSTEKGDLSSESTVSRIRTEHFPLTLESARPSHTSQYLCASSPGGYSSTTNEKLFFGSGTQLSVL.